This TCR beta chain derives from a study of T cell changes during pregnancy in multiple sclerosis. Germline CDR1 and CDR2: WNHNN and SYGVQD (reference sequence). The CDR3 sequence is 13 residues long. V was cut by 3 bases and J by 5 bases, with 10 bases left in between. Some clones are missing from TCRdb's copy, which holds only in-frame ones; the method was immunoSEQ multiplex PCR. The sample includes 57,000 or so clones, around 90% of them seen just once. This receptor was identified in a female donor with multiple sclerosis, enrolled in a pregnancy study. This chain links TRBV10-1 with TRBJ1-1, with TRBD1 as a possible D gene (6 bases). The sample here was peripheral blood, taken in the second trimester of pregnancy. Here the CDR3 reads CASSDTGWTEAFF. Written as DNA, the CDR3 is TGCGCCAGCAGTGATACAGGGTGGACTGAAGCTTTCTTT.